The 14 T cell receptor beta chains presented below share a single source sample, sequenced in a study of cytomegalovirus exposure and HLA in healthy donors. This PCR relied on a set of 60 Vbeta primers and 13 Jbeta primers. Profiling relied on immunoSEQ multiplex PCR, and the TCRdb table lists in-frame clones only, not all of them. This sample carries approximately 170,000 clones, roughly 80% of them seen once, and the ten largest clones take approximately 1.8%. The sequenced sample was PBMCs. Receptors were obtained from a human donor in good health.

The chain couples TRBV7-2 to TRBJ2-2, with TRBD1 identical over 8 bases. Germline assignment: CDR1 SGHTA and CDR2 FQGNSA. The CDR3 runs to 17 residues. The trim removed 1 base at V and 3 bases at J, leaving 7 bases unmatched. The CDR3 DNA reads TGTGCCAGCAGCTTAGTCAGGCAGGGGGCTTACACCGGGGAGCTGTTTTTT. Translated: CASSLVRQGAYTGELFF.

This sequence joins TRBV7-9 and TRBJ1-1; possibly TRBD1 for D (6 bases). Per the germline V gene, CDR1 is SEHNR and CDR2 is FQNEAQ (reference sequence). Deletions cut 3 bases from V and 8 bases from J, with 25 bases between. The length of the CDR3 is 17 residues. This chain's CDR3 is CASSLLTGTPGRTEAFF. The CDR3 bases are TGTGCCAGCAGCTTGCTAACAGGGACGCCCGGCCGTACGGAAGCTTTCTTT.

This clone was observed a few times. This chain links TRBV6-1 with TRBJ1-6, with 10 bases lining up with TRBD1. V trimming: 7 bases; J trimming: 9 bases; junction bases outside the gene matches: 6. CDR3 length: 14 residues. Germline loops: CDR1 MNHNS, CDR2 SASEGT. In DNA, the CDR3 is TGTGCCAGCATGAGGACAGGGGGGGGTTCACCCCTCCACTTT. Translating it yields CASMRTGGGSPLHF.

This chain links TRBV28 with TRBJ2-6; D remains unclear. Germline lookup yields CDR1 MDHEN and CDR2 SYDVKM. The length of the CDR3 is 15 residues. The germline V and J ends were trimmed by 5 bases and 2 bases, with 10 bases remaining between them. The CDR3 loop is CASSVFRTGANVLTF. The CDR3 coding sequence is TGTGCCAGCAGTGTGTTCAGGACTGGGGCCAACGTCCTGACTTTC.

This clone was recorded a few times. CDR3 residues: CASSEIGGSYNEQFF. DNA of the CDR3: TGTGCCAGCAGTGAAATCGGGGGCTCCTACAATGAGCAGTTCTTC. The gene calls are TRBV6-1 and TRBJ2-1; D perhaps matches TRBD2 (6 bases). The CDR3 runs 15 residues. Germline CDR1 reads MNHNS; CDR2 reads SASEGT. The V end was cut by 2 bases, the J end by 0 bases, with 8 bases between.

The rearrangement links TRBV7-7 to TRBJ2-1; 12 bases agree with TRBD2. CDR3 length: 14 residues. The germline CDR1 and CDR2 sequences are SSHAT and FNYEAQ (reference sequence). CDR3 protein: CASAGTSGFDEQFF. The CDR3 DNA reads TGTGCTAGCGCCGGGACTAGCGGGTTTGATGAGCAGTTCTTC. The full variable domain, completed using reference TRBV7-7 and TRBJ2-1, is GAGVSQSPRYKVTKRGQDVTLRCDPISSHATLYWYQQALGQGPEFLTYFNYEAQPDKSGLPSDRFSAERPEGSISTLTIQRTEQRDSAMYRCASAGTSGFDEQFFGPGTRLTVL.

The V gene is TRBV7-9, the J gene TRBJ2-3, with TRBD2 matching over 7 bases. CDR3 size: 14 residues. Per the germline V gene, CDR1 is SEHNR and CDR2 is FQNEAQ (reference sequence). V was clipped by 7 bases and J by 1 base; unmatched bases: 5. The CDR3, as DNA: TGTGCCAGCAATAGGGACTACCGCACAGATACGCAGTATTTT. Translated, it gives CASNRDYRTDTQYF.

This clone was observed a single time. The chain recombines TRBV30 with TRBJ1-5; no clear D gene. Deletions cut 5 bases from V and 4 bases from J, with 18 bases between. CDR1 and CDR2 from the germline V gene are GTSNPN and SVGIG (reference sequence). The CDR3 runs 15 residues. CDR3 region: CAWFPGMVGNQPQHF. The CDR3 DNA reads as TGTGCCTGGTTTCCGGGGATGGTCGGAAATCAGCCCCAGCATTTT.

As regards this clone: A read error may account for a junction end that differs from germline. This CDR3 is CSSRGTEGIYEQYF. The CDR3 coding sequence is TGTTCCAGCAGGGGGACAGAGGGTATCTACGAGCAGTACTTC. J is TRBJ2-7 and V is TRBV7-9; 7 bases fit TRBD1. The CDR3 has 14 residues. From germline, CDR1 is SEHNR and CDR2 FQNEAQ (reference sequence).

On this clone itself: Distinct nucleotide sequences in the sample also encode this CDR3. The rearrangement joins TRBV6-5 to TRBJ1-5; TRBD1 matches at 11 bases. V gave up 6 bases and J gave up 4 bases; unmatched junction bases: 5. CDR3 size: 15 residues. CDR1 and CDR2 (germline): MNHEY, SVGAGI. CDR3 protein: CASSSGTGGNQPQHF. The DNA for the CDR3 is TGTGCCAGCAGCTCCGGGACAGGGGGGAATCAGCCCCAGCATTTT.

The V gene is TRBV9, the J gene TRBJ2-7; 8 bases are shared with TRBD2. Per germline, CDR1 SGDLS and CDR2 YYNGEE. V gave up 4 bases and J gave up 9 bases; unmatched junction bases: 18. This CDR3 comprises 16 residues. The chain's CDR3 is CASSSTTVRGAVVQYF. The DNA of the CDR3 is TGTGCCAGCAGCTCTACCACTGTGCGGGGGGCCGTGGTGCAGTACTTC.

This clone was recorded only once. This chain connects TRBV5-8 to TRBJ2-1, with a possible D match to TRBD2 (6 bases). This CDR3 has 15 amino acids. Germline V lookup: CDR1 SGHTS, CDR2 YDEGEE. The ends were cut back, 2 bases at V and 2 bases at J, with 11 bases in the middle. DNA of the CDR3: TGTGCCAGCAGCTTACGGGGGACCGCCTACAATGAGCAGTTCTTC. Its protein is CASSLRGTAYNEQFF.

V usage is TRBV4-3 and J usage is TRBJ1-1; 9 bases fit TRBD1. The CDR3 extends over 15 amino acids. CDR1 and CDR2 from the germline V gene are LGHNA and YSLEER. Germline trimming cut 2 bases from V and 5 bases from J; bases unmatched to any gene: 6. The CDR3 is CASSQQTGGWTEAFF. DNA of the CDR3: TGCGCCAGCAGCCAACAAACAGGGGGCTGGACTGAAGCTTTCTTT.

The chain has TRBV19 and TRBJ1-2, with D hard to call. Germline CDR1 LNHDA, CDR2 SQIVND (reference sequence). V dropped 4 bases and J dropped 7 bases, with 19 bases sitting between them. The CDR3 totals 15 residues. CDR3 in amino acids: CASSTYSGSTGGYTF. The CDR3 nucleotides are TGTGCCAGTAGTACATACTCCGGGAGCACGGGTGGCTACACCTTC.